Below, 9 T cell receptor beta chains from the same sample are listed, as sequenced in a study of OX40 agonist ivuxolimab in advanced cancers. Only in-frame clones appear in the TCRdb table, and some are missing; sequencing was by immunoSEQ multiplex PCR. In the table there are roughly 43,000 clones, 82% of which are singletons. The starting material was CD4+ or CD8+ T cells sorted from blood, obtained in a trial of the OX40 agonist ivuxolimab. These receptors all stem from an adult with an advanced solid tumor such as melanoma, head and neck, liver or kidney cancer.

V gene TRBV11-2 combines with J gene TRBJ2-5; 10 positions agree with TRBD2. The trim removed 5 bases at V and 1 base at J, leaving 1 base unmatched. In germline, CDR1 is SGHAT, CDR2 FQNNGV. The CDR3 runs to 14 residues. The CDR3 DNA sequence: TGTGCCAGCAGCCCTAGCGGGGGCCAAGAGACCCAGTACTTC. Amino acids: CASSPSGGQETQYF.

This clone appeared once. The genes are TRBV4-3 and TRBJ2-3, with D maybe TRBD2 (6 bases). This CDR3 has 15 amino acids. V shed 1 base and J shed 1 base, with 9 bases lying between them. Germline CDR1 LGHNA, CDR2 YSLEER. CDR3 bases: TGCGCCAGCAGCCAAGTGTCGGGGGGCACAGATACGCAGTATTTT. Protein sequence: CASSQVSGGTDTQYF.

This sequence joins TRBV2 and TRBJ1-2; 8 positions agree with TRBD1. This CDR3 comprises 14 residues. Germline V gives CDR1 SNHLY, CDR2 FYNNEI. V lost 4 bases and J lost 2; bases outside the gene matches: 3. CDR3 sequence: CASSVWTGNYGYTF. The CDR3 nucleotides are TGTGCCAGCAGTGTGTGGACAGGGAACTATGGCTACACCTTC.

The J gene is TRBJ1-3, the V gene TRBV6-4; D not certain. CDR1 and CDR2 from the germline V gene are MRHNA and SNTAGT. The CDR3 is made up of 14 amino acids. Between the trimmed V and J ends, which lost 6 bases and 0 bases, there was a span of 9 bases. The CDR3 loop is CASSGPRSGNTIYF. The CDR3 nucleotides are TGTGCCAGCAGCGGGCCGCGCTCTGGAAACACCATATATTTT.

The chain joins TRBV18 to TRBJ1-4, with no clear D. The CDR3 covers 16 residues. The germline CDR1 and CDR2 sequences are KGHSH and LQKENI. Trimming stripped 3 bases from V and 1 base from J, with 12 bases between. The CDR3 loop is CASSPWTPQTNEKLFF. The CDR3 DNA follows: TGTGCCAGCTCACCGTGGACTCCCCAAACTAATGAAAAACTGTTTTTT.

The gene calls are TRBV5-1 and TRBJ1-6; TRBD1 aligns across 8 bases. The J segment lost 8 bases and the V segment lost 5 bases, leaving 3 bases of the junction unmatched. The CDR3 has 13 residues. The germline CDR1 and CDR2 sequences are SGHRS and YFSETQ. CDR3 region: CASSPDRDSPLHF. In DNA form, the CDR3 reads TGCGCCAGCAGTCCGGACAGGGATTCACCCCTCCACTTT. Full variable domain (outside the CDR3, taken from reference TRBV5-1 and TRBJ1-6): KAGVTQTPRYLIKTRGQQVTLSCSPISGHRSVSWYQQTPGQGLQFLFEYFSETQRNKGNFPGRFSGRQFSNSRSEMNVSTLELGDSALYLCASSPDRDSPLHFGNGTRLTVT.

V and J are TRBV6-1 and TRBJ1-1; weak D call: TRBD1 (5 bases). The V end was cut by 6 bases, the J end by 3 bases, with 17 bases between. Per the germline V gene, CDR1 is MNHNS and CDR2 is SASEGT. The CDR3 covers 15 residues. CDR3 sequence reads: CASRPLGRFDTEAFF. CDR3 DNA sequence: TGTGCCAGCAGACCCTTGGGGCGGTTTGACACTGAAGCTTTCTTT.

With respect to this clone: The CDR3 end shows no conserved phenylalanine or tryptophan, and so a read error is likely. Because the CDR3's place on the DNA is in doubt, the DNA is left out and the CDR3 is given as listed by TCRdb. J is TRBJ2-7 and V is TRBV7-9; TRBD2, the table's D call, lacks a check against the DNA. With termini counted, the CDR3 has 12 amino acids. The germline V gene has CDR1 SEHNR and CDR2 FQNEAQ (reference sequence). CDR3 loop: CASSLRGLVESL.

The V gene is TRBV5-4, the J gene TRBJ2-2; 7 bases are a match to TRBD1. V gave up 4 bases and J gave up 7 bases; unmatched junction bases: 16. The CDR3 totals 17 residues. Germline assignment: CDR1 SGHNT and CDR2 YYREEE (reference sequence). Here the CDR3 reads CASSPRDRVGSSGELFF. Here the CDR3 DNA reads TGTGCCAGCAGCCCCAGAGACAGGGTAGGAAGTAGCGGGGAGCTGTTTTTT.